This is a list of T cell receptor beta chains from one sample in a study of T-cell memory formation after mild COVID-19. Each CDR3 protein is one row after TCRdb ran MiXCR on the 5' RACE reads. In the table there are roughly 160,000 distinct CDR3 sequences, approximately 10% of which are singletons. Input material: PBMCs or a T cell subset sorted from them (not recorded which). The receptors shown here come from a man aged 18 to 29 who had mild COVID-19 (a few samples of this study predate the infection). Cell type and time point are not known. CDR3s include the opening cysteine and the closing phenylalanine or tryptophan. D genes are given only for firm matches. Expanded clones are given a class, and other clones once, few, many or no size at all.

TRBD1	TRBV11-1	TRBJ2-1	few	CASSSQGVSSYNEQFF	TGTGCCAGCAGCTCTCAGGGGGTTTCATCCTACAATGAGCAGTTCTTC
-	TRBV7-2	TRBJ2-3	many	CASSRSKADTQYF	TGTGCCAGCAGCCGAAGTAAGGCAGATACGCAGTATTTT
-	TRBV29-1	TRBJ2-1	few	CSVGGRAYNEQFF	TGCAGCGTTGGGGGCAGGGCGTACAATGAGCAGTTCTTC
TRBD1	TRBV11-3	TRBJ2-1	many	CASSPGQGINSGQFF	TGTGCCAGCAGCCCAGGACAGGGAATAAATTCTGGGCAGTTCTTC
TRBD2	TRBV25-1	TRBJ2-1	many	CASSAVAGGVGNEQFF	TGTGCCAGCAGTGCAGTAGCGGGGGGAGTGGGCAATGAGCAGTTCTTC
TRBD1	TRBV7-2	TRBJ1-4	-	CASSLVQGAEKLFF	TGTGCCAGCAGCTTAGTCCAGGGGGCTGAAAAACTGTTTTTT
-	TRBV7-2	TRBJ2-5	few	CASSGRKSGVETQYF	TGTGCCAGCAGCGGACGCAAGTCCGGAGTGGAGACCCAGTACTTC
-	TRBV7-3	TRBJ2-1	many	CASSSEFANSYNEQFF	TGTGCCAGCAGTTCCGAGTTCGCCAACTCCTACAATGAGCAGTTCTTC
-	TRBV2	TRBJ1-5	-	CASSERQAGGTPQHF	TGTGCCAGCAGTGAACGGCAAGCCGGCGGTACGCCCCAGCATTTT
-	TRBV7-2	TRBJ2-5	many	CASSLNHRAGRETQYF	TGTGCCAGCAGCCTCAATCACAGGGCCGGGAGAGAGACCCAGTACTTC
-	TRBV6-2/TRBV6-3	TRBJ2-2	-	CASSYLSTGELFF	TGTGCCAGCAGTTATTTATCCACCGGGGAGCTGTTTTTT
TRBD1	TRBV28	TRBJ2-1	few	CASTPGTGPHNEQFF	TGTGCCAGCACCCCAGGGACAGGCCCTCACAATGAGCAGTTCTTC
-	TRBV6-5	TRBJ2-7	few	CASSGRDTQWEQYF	TGTGCCAGCAGCGGCCGGGACACCCAGTGGGAGCAGTACTTC
TRBD2	TRBV20-1	TRBJ2-3	few	CSARDGASGDLTQYF	TGCAGTGCTAGAGATGGTGCTAGCGGGGACCTTACGCAGTATTTT
-	TRBV9	TRBJ1-2	-	CASSVDVVGYGYTF	TGTGCCAGCAGCGTAGATGTGGTGGGGTATGGCTACACCTTC
-	TRBV4-1	TRBJ1-1	few	CASSQTTLYTEAFF	TGCGCCAGCAGCCAGACAACCCTTTACACTGAAGCTTTCTTT
TRBD1	TRBV18	TRBJ1-2	few	CASSTETGGYGYTF	TGTGCCAGCTCAACAGAGACAGGGGGCTATGGCTACACCTTC
TRBD2	TRBV4-2	TRBJ2-2	-	CASSRPGGGELFF	TGTGCCAGCAGCCGCCCGGGGGGCGGGGAGCTGTTTTTT
-	TRBV11-1	TRBJ2-3	many	CASRGFTDTQYF	TGTGCCAGCAGGGGGTTCACAGATACGCAGTATTTT
TRBD2	TRBV19	TRBJ2-5	-	CASERGPGETQYF	TGTGCCAGTGAGCGGGGGCCAGGAGAGACCCAGTACTTC
-	TRBV7-9	TRBJ2-5	-	CASRGPETQYF	TGTGCCAGCCGGGGGCCAGAGACCCAGTACTTC
TRBD1	TRBV20-1	TRBJ1-6	many	CSAFSRQGMSWSPLHF	TGCAGTGCCTTTTCCCGACAGGGGATGAGTTGGTCACCCCTCCACTTT
TRBD1	TRBV6-2/TRBV6-3	TRBJ2-1	few	CASSDRSAYNEQFF	TGTGCCAGCTCGGACAGGTCGGCCTACAATGAGCAGTTCTTC
-	TRBV7-6	TRBJ1-5	few	CASSPVRGNQPQHF	TGTGCCAGCAGCCCCGTCCGGGGCAATCAGCCCCAGCATTTT
-	TRBV18	TRBJ1-2	-	CASSPGPEWVNYGYTF	TGTGCCAGCTCCCCAGGCCCCGAGTGGGTTAACTATGGCTACACCTTC
TRBD2	TRBV7-8	TRBJ2-1	few	CASSPGLAGGLKLVNEQFF	TGTGCCAGCAGCCCGGGACTAGCGGGGGGGCTTAAGTTGGTGAATGAGCAGTTCTTC
TRBD2	TRBV7-2	TRBJ2-1	few	CASLPGGLAGGEQFF	TGTGCCAGCCTCCCGGGAGGGCTAGCGGGGGGTGAGCAGTTCTTC
-	TRBV15	TRBJ1-5	-	CATSRLEKLDQPQHF	TGTGCCACCAGCAGACTGGAGAAACTTGATCAGCCCCAGCATTTT
-	TRBV4-1	TRBJ2-4	-	CASSQDHNFGDANKNIQYF	TGCGCCAGCAGCCAAGATCACAATTTCGGGGACGCAAACAAAAACATTCAGTACTTC
-	TRBV4-2	TRBJ2-7	many	CASSPRGLHEQYF	TGTGCCAGCAGCCCGCGGGGCCTCCACGAGCAGTACTTC
TRBD2	TRBV15	TRBJ2-3	-	CATSRQTSGGTDTQYF	TGTGCCACCAGCAGACAGACTAGCGGGGGCACAGATACGCAGTATTTT
TRBD1	TRBV2	TRBJ2-1	many	CASTMDRENEQFF	TGTGCCAGCACCATGGACAGGGAGAATGAGCAGTTCTTC
-	TRBV20-1	TRBJ2-2	few	CSARARVTGELFF	TGCAGTGCTAGAGCACGGGTCACCGGGGAGCTGTTTTTT
-	TRBV5-6	TRBJ2-1	many	CASTKNNEQFF	TGTGCCAGCACCAAGAACAATGAGCAGTTCTTC
-	TRBV20-1	TRBJ2-3	-	CSVSRGTDTQYF	TGCAGTGTCAGCCGGGGGACCGATACGCAGTATTTT
-	TRBV9	TRBJ1-6	-	CASRGVDSPLHF	TGTGCCAGCAGGGGGGTTGATTCACCCCTCCACTTT
-	TRBV10-3	TRBJ2-2	few	CAISESRGTGELFF	TGTGCCATCAGTGAGTCGCGGGGCACCGGGGAGCTGTTTTTT
-	TRBV5-1	TRBJ2-5	many	CASSPPGQQETQYF	TGCGCCAGCAGCCCCCCTGGACAGCAAGAGACCCAGTACTTC
-	TRBV7-9	TRBJ2-3	many	CASSFPGGGTDTQYF	TGTGCCAGCAGCTTCCCCGGGGGCGGTACAGATACGCAGTATTTT
-	TRBV7-2	TRBJ2-5	few	CASSLEAGATQYF	TGTGCCAGCAGCTTAGAAGCCGGCGCGACCCAGTACTTC
TRBD2	TRBV5-1	TRBJ2-3	-	CASSFGGGGEDTQYF	TGCGCCAGCAGCTTTGGCGGGGGGGGCGAAGATACGCAGTATTTT
-	TRBV4-1	TRBJ1-2	few	CASSQESIRARGYTF	TGCGCCAGCAGCCAAGAGAGCATCCGAGCAAGGGGCTACACCTTC
-	TRBV7-9	TRBJ1-4	-	CASSSTGEGQKLFF	TGTGCCAGCAGCTCGACGGGTGAGGGGCAAAAACTGTTTTTT
-	TRBV4-3	TRBJ2-4	-	CASSHHPGDGDIQYF	TGCGCCAGCAGCCACCACCCTGGGGACGGGGACATTCAGTACTTC
TRBD1	TRBV29-1	TRBJ2-2	-	CSAGRTGKNTGELFF	TGCAGCGCCGGGCGGACAGGGAAGAACACCGGGGAGCTGTTTTTT
-	TRBV5-4	TRBJ2-1	-	CASSGRLAFEQFF	TGTGCCAGCAGCGGTCGGTTGGCATTCGAGCAGTTCTTC